This entry lists 16 T cell receptor beta chains sequenced from one sample in a study of T cell repertoires in cytomegalovirus infection. One entry per CDR3 protein results from TCRdb running MiXCR on the reads. The repertoire consists of approximately 770,000 distinct CDR3 sequences, with around 29% occurring once and the leading ten covering approximately 14%. For these receptors, no antigen is known. The sequences come from cultured CD8+ T cells from PBMCs, collected from culture after CMV antigen stimulation. The receptors derive from a human donor in good health (CMV status not recorded). Some clones in this sample may be carry-over from other donors' samples.

This clonotype was counted a single time. The chain links TRBV5-1 to TRBJ2-1, with D possibly being TRBD1 (6 bases). Trimming pared 4 bases from V and 2 bases from J, leaving 13 bases between. The V gene's germline CDR1 is SGHRS and CDR2 YFSETQ. This CDR3 has 15 amino acids. The CDR3 region is CASSVNRDAYNEQFF. DNA for the CDR3: TGCGCCAGCAGCGTGAACAGGGATGCCTACAATGAGCAGTTCTTC.

The chain joins TRBV6-2 or TRBV6-3 to TRBJ1-3, with unresolved D. This CDR3 is built from 17 residues. The germline V gene encodes CDR1 MNHEY and CDR2 SVGEGT. The V gene lost 6 bases and the J gene lost 0 bases, with 18 bases spanning the gap. The CDR3 region has the DNA TGTGCCAGCAGCTCCTTACCGGGCCGTAGCTCTGGAAACACCATATATTTT. Its translation is CASSSLPGRSSGNTIYF.

The V gene is TRBV19, the J gene TRBJ1-1; D remains unclear. Per the germline V gene, CDR1 is LNHDA and CDR2 is SQIVND (reference sequence). The length of the CDR3 is 11 residues. Trimming pared 1 base from V and 9 bases from J, leaving 6 bases between. This CDR3 reads CASSIGLQAFF. The CDR3 nucleotides read TGTGCCAGTAGTATAGGGCTTCAAGCTTTCTTT.

The chain recombines TRBV4-2 with TRBJ2-1, with TRBD2 matching over 10 bases. Germline CDR1 and CDR2: LGHNA and YNFKEQ. CDR3 length: 16 residues. The ends lost 0 bases at V and 4 bases at J; junction bases unmatched: 3. The DNA of the CDR3 is TGTGCCAGCAGCCAAGAGAATAGCGGGGGGTACAATGAGCAGTTCTTC. This codes for CASSQENSGGYNEQFF.

This clonotype appeared many times. V gene TRBV7-2 combines with J gene TRBJ2-1; 9 bases map to TRBD2. CDR1 and CDR2 from the germline V gene are SGHTA and FQGNSA. The V and J ends lost 2 bases and 2 bases, in that order; junction bases with no gene match: 1. This CDR3 spans 15 amino acids. CDR3 in amino acids: CASSLKRGAYNEQFF. Written as DNA, the CDR3 is TGTGCCAGCAGCTTAAAGCGGGGGGCCTACAATGAGCAGTTCTTC.

This clonotype was observed at least ten times. This chain links TRBV27 with TRBJ1-3, with D maybe TRBD1 (5 bases). V lost 5 bases to trimming and J lost 1 base, with 9 bases between them. CDR1 is MNHEY, CDR2 SMNVEV, per germline (reference sequence). This CDR3 comprises 14 residues. The CDR3 DNA sequence: TGTGCCAGCAGTCCTGGGGGTTCTGGAAACACCATATATTTT. Translating it yields CASSPGGSGNTIYF.

This clonotype was detected a few times. The chain recombines TRBV10-3 with TRBJ2-7; 8 bases line up with TRBD2. This CDR3 spans 16 amino acids. The V gene end was trimmed by 6 bases and the J gene end by 0 bases; junction bases not matched to a gene: 10. Per the germline V gene, CDR1 is ENHRY and CDR2 is SYGVKD. The CDR3 loop is CAIRAQSGGSSYEQYF. CDR3 bases: TGTGCCATCAGGGCGCAGAGCGGGGGTTCCTCCTACGAGCAGTACTTC.

This clonotype appeared a single time. A read error is possible here, since a much larger clone lies one base away. The chain has TRBV7-4 and TRBJ1-2; possible D gene TRBD1, 6 bases. This CDR3 is built from 15 residues. CDR1 and CDR2 (germline): SGHVT, SQSDAQ. CDR3 loop: CASSQTNGQNYVYTF. The CDR3 DNA follows: TGTGCCAGCAGCCAAACGAACGGACAGAACTATGTCTACACCTTC.

At least ten counts were recorded for this clonotype. This chain links TRBV7-2 with TRBJ2-5; 7 bases match TRBD2. With 5 bases clipped from V and 5 bases from J, the junction kept 11 bases outside the gene matches. This CDR3 is built from 15 residues. The germline gives CDR1 SGHTA, CDR2 FQGNSA. DNA of the CDR3: TGTGCCAGCAGCGTGGGACTAAAAGTGTTGGAGACCCAGTACTTC. It translates to CASSVGLKVLETQYF.

The chain links TRBV6-2 or TRBV6-3 to TRBJ2-1; D is ambiguous. Germline assignment: CDR1 MNHEY and CDR2 SVGEGT. V was trimmed by 8 bases and J by 7 bases, leaving 9 bases between them. This CDR3 has 11 amino acids. The CDR3 here is CASEGWNEQFF. The CDR3 region has the DNA TGTGCCAGCGAAGGGTGGAATGAGCAGTTCTTC.

A few counts support this clonotype. J is TRBJ2-1 and V is TRBV7-9; possible D gene TRBD2, 6 bases. Germline V CDR1 and CDR2: SEHNR, FQNEAQ (reference sequence). The length of the CDR3 is 16 residues. V was shortened by 3 bases and J by 3 bases, with 15 bases between the two germline ends. The CDR3 sequence: CASSFPGGQSYNEQFF. The CDR3 DNA reads as TGTGCCAGCAGCTTCCCCGGGGGTCAGAGCTACAATGAGCAGTTCTTC.

This sequence joins TRBV20-1 and TRBJ1-2; 8 bases are a match to TRBD1. Germline loops: CDR1 DFQATT, CDR2 SNEGSKA (reference sequence). The ends lost 6 bases at V and 3 bases at J; junction bases unmatched: 18. There are 17 residues in the CDR3. This CDR3 reads CSAPAGDRTDSDYGYTF. In DNA, the CDR3 is TGCAGTGCCCCCGCTGGGGACAGGACAGATTCGGACTATGGCTACACCTTC.

The V call is TRBV7-6, the J call TRBJ2-7; TRBD1 matches 7 bases. Germline V gives CDR1 SGHVS, CDR2 FNYEAQ. J gave up 3 bases and V 4 bases, and 12 bases lay outside the gene matches. This CDR3 spans 16 amino acids. The CDR3 DNA is TGTGCCAGCAGCTCATCCCGGGACAGAACCGACTACGAGCAGTACTTC. This sequence encodes CASSSSRDRTDYEQYF.

This clonotype showed up many times. The V gene is TRBV10-3, the J gene TRBJ2-3; TRBD1 agrees at 9 bases. The CDR3 covers 16 residues. The V segment lost 8 bases and the J segment 1 base; nucleotides outside the gene matches: 10. Germline CDR1 ENHRY, CDR2 SYGVKD. DNA of the CDR3: TGTGCCATCCACATGGGACAGGGATCGGGCACAGATACGCAGTATTTT. Protein sequence: CAIHMGQGSGTDTQYF.

About this clonotype: A clone one base away is much larger, so this may be a read error. This chain joins TRBV7-8 and TRBJ2-2, with D maybe TRBD2 (6 bases). Germline CDR1 is SGHVS and CDR2 is FQNEAQ. There are 17 residues in the CDR3. Trimming cost V 11 bases and J 5 bases, with 27 bases left between them. The CDR3 nucleotides read TGTGCCGGCACCCTAAGCGTGCTGGCGGCGGGGACCGGGGAGCTGTTTTTT. Protein: CAGTLSVLAAGTGELFF. The entire variable domain, with the rest obtained from reference TRBV7-8 and TRBJ2-2, is as follows: GAGVSQSPRYKVAKRGQDVALRCDPISGHVSLFWYQQALGQGPEFLTYFQNEAQLDKSGLPSDRFFAERPEGSVSTLKIQRTQQEDSAVYLCAGTLSVLAAGTGELFFGEGSRLTVL.

This clonotype was counted ten times or more. CDR3 DNA sequence: TGTGCCAGCAGCTTAGGATACATTCAGTACTTC. As protein: CASSLGYIQYF. The chain employs TRBV7-6 and TRBJ2-4; no firm D call. V was clipped by 1 base and J by 8 bases, with 3 bases between them. Germline V gene lookup returns CDR1 SGHVS and CDR2 FNYEAQ. This CDR3 contains 11 residues.